The count of the clone carrying this T cell receptor beta chain is one. Its antigen remains unknown. This entry comes from a study of CD8+CD57+ T cells in acquired aplastic anemia. Study at large: Sorting CD4+ and CD8+ cells gave DNA averaging roughly 3.2 ug.

Study-wide findings and caveats: Between patients and controls, about 30 CD8+ CDR3 sequences were found in common.

Genomic DNA served as template for TCR beta VDJ and CDR3 profiling. TCRdb reanalysed the reads using MiXCR and keeps one entry per CDR3 protein. This sample has about 200,000 distinct CDR3 sequences, with roughly two thirds found just once. Patients chosen for sequencing had CD8+CD57+ cells that had expanded, as shown by flow cytometry. At blood sampling, none of the patients had yet received therapy. Sequenced sample: sorted CD4+, CD8+, or CD8+CD57+ T cells (not recorded which) from PBMCs. The TCR originated in a human donor with aplastic anemia.

The CDR3 DNA sequence: TGTGCCACCAGCAGAGATCGCGGAGCTTCCTACGAGCAGTACTTC. Its translation: CATSRDRGASYEQYF. The chain is built from TRBV15 and TRBJ2-7; D unresolved. This CDR3 contains 15 residues. The germline gives CDR1 LNHNV, CDR2 YYDKDF (reference sequence). Trimming pared 0 bases from V and 1 base from J, leaving 10 bases between.